These T cell receptor beta chains were read from a single sample in a study of control samples from healthy donors and cancer patients. Profiled with immunoSEQ multiplex PCR; TCRdb holds only in-frame clones, not every one. The sample gives 80,000 or so clones, less than 95% of which show up once; 6% to 8% is in the top ten. Sequences were obtained from blood. The receptors come from a woman in her 40s in good health. Each CDR3 is given with its conserved first and last residue. The D gene is left open where the match is weak. Not all rows give a size; the values are once, few, many and, for expanded clones, a class.

TRBJ2-4	-	TRBD1	TRBV10-2	CASRDSYRGDRAKNIQYF	TGCGCCAGCAGGGACTCATACAGGGGCGACAGGGCCAAAAACATTCAGTACTTC
TRBJ1-2	-	-	TRBV7-9	CASSPNRVGYTF	TGTGCCAGCAGCCCCAACAGGGTTGGCTACACCTTC
TRBJ2-5	-	-	TRBV12-5	CASGLADLRGYETQYF	TGTGCTAGTGGTTTGGCCGACCTCCGGGGGTATGAGACCCAGTACTTC
TRBJ1-5	-	-	TRBV27	CASSSTAGVQPQHF	TGTGCCAGCAGTTCGACCGCCGGGGTTCAGCCCCAGCATTTT
TRBJ2-7	-	-	TRBV12-3/TRBV12-4	CASSPAGSEQYF	TGTGCCAGCAGTCCGGCGGGGTCCGAGCAGTACTTC
TRBJ1-1	-	-	TRBV6-5	CASRMARGTEAFF	TGTGCCAGCAGGATGGCCAGGGGCACTGAAGCTTTCTTT
TRBJ1-2	-	-	TRBV7-9	CASSLEGTNYGYTF	TGTGCCAGCAGCTTAGAAGGGACCAACTATGGCTACACCTTC
TRBJ1-3	-	-	TRBV6-5	CASSSGSANTIYF	TGTGCCAGCAGTTCTGGGAGCGCAAACACCATATATTTT
TRBJ1-2	-	-	TRBV5-4	CASSFMGTPSRGYTF	TGTGCCAGCAGCTTTATGGGGACGCCGTCGCGGGGCTACACCTTC
TRBJ1-1	-	-	TRBV10-1	CASSGSTEAFF	TGCGCCAGCAGTGGGAGCACTGAAGCTTTCTTT
TRBJ2-7	-	TRBD2	TRBV7-2	CASSLERGMGEQYF	TGTGCCAGCAGCTTGGAGCGGGGTATGGGCGAGCAGTACTTC
TRBJ2-5	-	-	TRBV21-1	CASIPGGSCPETQYF	TGTGCCAGCATTCCTGGGGGTAGCTGCCCAGAGACCCAGTACTTC
TRBJ2-2	-	-	TRBV18	CASSRQPSPTGELFF	TGTGCCAGCTCACGACAACCTAGCCCCACCGGGGAGCTGTTTTTT
TRBJ2-1	-	-	TRBV19	CASSNPGYIYNEQFF	TGTGCCAGTAGTAATCCGGGTTACATCTACAATGAGCAGTTCTTC
TRBJ2-6	few	TRBD1	TRBV4-3	CASSQEGTGQYSGANVLTF	TGCGCCAGCAGCCAAGAAGGGACAGGGCAATACTCTGGGGCCAACGTCCTGACTTTC
TRBJ2-6	-	-	TRBV19	CASQGLSGVGANVLTF	TGTGCCAGTCAGGGTTTATCAGGGGTTGGGGCCAACGTCCTGACTTTC
TRBJ1-2	-	-	TRBV29-1	CSVEDFQLVGYTF	TGCAGCGTTGAAGATTTCCAGTTGGTGGGCTACACCTTC
TRBJ1-6	-	-	TRBV6-5	CASTKTDNSPLHF	TGTGCCAGCACGAAGACAGATAATTCACCCCTCCACTTT
TRBJ2-4	-	TRBD2	TRBV4-1	CASSQEGGLAKNIQYF	TGCGCCAGCAGCCAAGAGGGAGGGCTAGCCAAAAACATTCAGTACTTC
TRBJ2-7	-	-	TRBV19	CASSLRFSYEQYF	TGTGCCAGTAGTCTACGTTTTTCCTACGAGCAGTACTTC
TRBJ1-3	-	TRBD1	TRBV5-6	CASSETRDRGLSGNTIYF	TGTGCCAGCAGCGAAACTAGGGACAGGGGACTCTCTGGAAACACCATATATTTT
TRBJ2-3	-	-	TRBV2	CASREVGVRMHTQYF	TGTGCCAGCAGGGAAGTCGGGGTCCGCATGCATACGCAGTATTTT
TRBJ2-7	-	-	TRBV5-1	CASSLAAAYEQYF	TGCGCCAGCAGCTTGGCCGCGGCCTACGAGCAGTACTTC
TRBJ2-7	-	-	TRBV19	CASSIGPEQYF	TGTGCCAGTAGTATAGGTCCTGAGCAGTACTTC
TRBJ2-1	-	-	TRBV10-3	CAISESAGQGRHNEQFF	TGTGCCATCAGTGAGTCCGCAGGGCAGGGGAGGCACAATGAGCAGTTCTTC
TRBJ1-5	-	-	TRBV12-3/TRBV12-4	CASSLRQNQPQHF	TGTGCCAGCAGTTTGCGGCAGAATCAGCCCCAGCATTTT
TRBJ2-1	-	-	TRBV9	CASSVANEQFF	TGTGCCAGCAGCGTAGCCAATGAGCAGTTCTTC
TRBJ2-7	-	TRBD1	TRBV5-4	CASSPTGQTYEQYF	TGTGCCAGCTCGCCCACGGGACAGACCTACGAGCAGTACTTC
TRBJ1-5	few	-	TRBV6-4	CASSLTGGDSNQPQHF	TGTGCCAGCTCCCTCACCGGGGGGGATAGCAATCAGCCCCAGCATTTT